This T cell receptor beta chain was captured by sequencing in a study of cytomegalovirus exposure and HLA in healthy donors (dated by TCRdb to about 2017). Concerning the study at large: In an earlier analysis of under 600 of the donors, approximately 260 Gb of sequence data and 117 million unique TCR beta sequences from 150 million to 200 million T cells were reported. The number of typed donors differed by locus: roughly 629-640 for A, B, C, DRB1 and DQB1; some 540 for DQA1; around 610 for DPA1; and about 470 for DPB1. An earlier analysis of around 580 of the donors used high-throughput TCR beta sequencing to judge whether each TCR beta V gene segment behaved as functional or pseudogenic. The study combined high-throughput TCR immunosequencing, statistical association of individual TCRs with disease status, and machine learning to predict cytomegalovirus infection status. Across under 500 genotyped donors of the cohort, an average of about 200,000 unique TCR beta nucleotide sequences per donor were sequenced, and roughly 20% of those sequences were non-productive. The study aimed to test whether signatures of past pathogen exposure could be identified by cataloging public T cell receptors. Rather than using new phenotypic data, the later analysis identified candidate immune exposures from TCR beta sequences and from how often those sequences occurred across donors. Of the 300 to 500 genotyped donors, 65% to 90% were placed in the genetic ancestry cluster associated with self-reported Caucasian donors. HLA typing included class I and class II loci at four-digit resolution. An early release covering just under 650 HLA-typed donors comprised approximately 300 gigabases of sequencing data and around 86 million unique TCR sequences. All discovery cohort repertoires had been generated using a single sequencing platform. A separate validation cohort of 90 to 150 different subjects was used in addition to the roughly 620-subject first cohort. The study used immunosequencing to profile the T cell repertoires of approximately 690 subjects and linked those repertoires to cytomegalovirus serostatus. Donor age, sex, ethnicity and CMV serostatus were collected together with the repertoire data. Roughly 5 DR-DQ haplotypes were treated as single units for association and clustering because of strong linkage in the cohort. A later genetic analysis used genome-wide SNP genotypes for about 60% of the roughly 700 donors, treating that subset as a discovery cohort. A later analysis re-examined previously published TCR beta repertoires from around 670 donors and added high-resolution HLA genotyping to investigate patterns of TCR occurrence. Beyond this particular receptor, the publication reports: The earlier analysis of approximately 540 of the donors excluded 15 to 20 rarely observed V segments, including chromosome 9 orphons, because counts were too low. A later genetic analysis reported fewer N-insertions in productive TCRs among donors in an Asian-associated ancestry cluster than the roughly 700-donor mean. A further reported finding was that TCR beta sequences accurately predicted the HLA-A and HLA-B alleles for most subjects in the first cohort. Only TCR beta chains were sequenced in this cohort, and the absence of alpha or paired-chain data limited detectable features. According to a later analysis, TCR association rates differed among HLA loci, with DRB1 alleles showing the most associated TCRs and HLA-C alleles showing the fewest. The 87-base-pair reads could not distinguish some IMGT-functional V segments, including TRBV6-2 and TRBV6-3, so those segments were excluded. The presence/absence analyses assumed that sequencing depth was roughly uniform across donors, and that assumption may not be true. Cytomegalovirus status was reported to be diagnosed by the classifier with high specificity and sensitivity in both the original and validation cohorts. A few of the identified cytomegalovirus-associated TCR beta chains were confirmed in vitro to be specific for cytomegalovirus antigens. Because HLA typing was unavailable for some donors at each locus, only the typed subset was used in association tests. The authors suggested that the approach could potentially be generalized to other disease states and immunological phenotypes. The study listed approximately 150 TCR beta chains as associated with cytomegalovirus. Linkage disequilibrium might explain the correlated functional status among segregating V segments, but an unknown experimental factor could not be excluded. According to a later analysis, most CMV-associated TCR beta chains appeared to be HLA-restricted, and the HLA associations seemed to be driven largely by CMV exposure. Several of the top co-occurrence clusters appeared to be linked to parvovirus B19, influenza, CMV and Epstein-Barr virus, according to a later analysis. In a later analysis, HLA-associated TCR beta chains showed more clonal expansion and lower generation probabilities than non-associated chains that were equally common. When HLA alleles, especially DR and DQ, strongly co-occurred, attributing TCR associations to individual alleles was difficult. In an earlier analysis of some 500 of the donors, most TCR beta V segments were observed in productive rearrangements about 87% or about 30% of the time, broadly matching IMGT annotations. A group of highly shared sequence variants was considered likely to be a technical artifact of the sequencing pipeline. In a later analysis, more than 15,000 TCR beta sequences were associated with specific HLA alleles at a false discovery rate of 0.05. In a later genetic analysis, a missense DCLRE1C variant was associated with V-gene and J-gene trimming of TCR beta chains, and the association was replicated in an independent cohort. Most TCR sequences were seen in very few donors, while some public TCRs were found in many individuals. Immune exposure information for the cohort was limited to CMV serostatus.

The table lists this clone with a few counts. Which antigen it targets is not known. No base-level quality is on record; no much larger clone is a single base apart. The cohort consisted of hundreds of healthy bone marrow donors. Cohort members were all nominally healthy when sampled, although unrecorded immune exposures were likely present. The donor tested CMV seropositive, placing the donor among the roughly 270 seropositive members of the cohort. Each donor provided a peripheral blood sample, and peripheral blood mononuclear cells were used for TCR beta sequencing. Genomic DNA was extracted from the blood cell samples with the Qiagen DNeasy Blood Extraction Kit. For this chain, trimming is 3 bases at the V end and 9 bases at the J end, and the number of junction bases without a gene match is 14. There are 16 amino acids in the CDR3, from cysteine to phenylalanine inclusive. CDR3 DNA only is kept here, 48 bases in frame from base 1. CDR1 is given as GTSNPN and CDR2 as SVGIG, both from the germline V gene (reference sequence).

Library construction relied on the immunoSEQ multiplex PCR assay. A mixture of 60 forward primers for TCR Vbeta segments and 13 reverse primers for TCR Jbeta segments was used in the multiplex PCR. The CDR3 region of rearranged TCR beta genes was amplified from genomic DNA with a multiplex PCR assay. The amplified TCR beta libraries were sequenced on the Illumina HiSeq System as 87-base-pair reads. The original pipeline was this. Across the 640 or so repertoires, a later analysis counted around 80 million unique TCR beta chains, roughly 11 million of which were shared by at least two donors. To remove PCR and sequencing errors, raw reads were error-corrected and collapsed into unique sequences using a nearest-neighbor algorithm that merged closely related sequences. V, D and J gene segments were assigned by aligning CDR3 sequences to IMGT reference sequences. For a sequence to be retained, a match of at least six nucleotides to both a V gene segment and a J gene segment was required. Rearrangements were called productive when the CDR3 lacked stop codons and stayed in frame with V and J; all others were non-productive. CDR3 was defined by IMGT convention, running from the second conserved V-encoded cysteine to the conserved J-encoded phenylalanine. The earlier analysis of about 530 of the donors excluded any sequence lacking an unambiguous match to a single V gene segment. An earlier analysis of several hundred of the donors classified V segments as functional when productive rearrangements were above 56.7% and as segregating when the standard deviation between donors was above 5%. A statistical classification framework was built to diagnose cytomegalovirus status from the catalog of TCR beta chain sequences. In a later analysis, TCR nucleotide sequences were compared against IMGT/GENE-DB human TR gene sequences so that V and J genes could be assigned. A later analysis assigned CDR3 sequences and most-parsimonious VDJ recombination scenarios with the TCRdist pipeline. In a later analysis, each TCR beta chain was defined by its CDR3 amino acid sequence together with its V-gene family, and reads lacking a unique V-gene family were excluded. In a later analysis, some 600 highly shared, low-generation-probability nucleotide sequences were removed to address suspected cross-contamination and a sequencing artifact. A later analysis calculated a clonal expansion index for each public chain from normalized within-repertoire ranks of inferred template counts. Generation probabilities in a later analysis came from a VDJ recombination model fitted to out-of-frame rearrangements, and those results were checked against IGoR. Hypergeometric tests were used in a later analysis to score TCR-TCR, TCR-HLA and TCR-CMV co-occurrence, with a repertoire-size bias correction applied to the TCR pairs. A later analysis estimated false discovery rates by permuting HLA or CMV assignments 20 times. In a later analysis, co-occurring TCRs were grouped with DBSCAN, and TCRdist sequence similarity was added when clustering was performed within HLA-allele-positive subsets. Co-occurrence clustering excluded repertoires with fewer than 30,000 or more than 120,000 public chains, plus five with anomalous nucleotide sharing. TCRdb mirrors the immuneACCESS table, restricted to in-frame sequences. Some clones are absent from its copies; in checked studies, under half trace to an unresolved V gene, and the reason for the others is unknown. V and J calls plus clone size are reproduced from that table; the DNA served to infer D and trimming. The sample yields around 58,000 clones; 70% to 75% were counted once. Clones ranked in the top ten supply approximately 35% of the sample.

Specimen: PBMCs. This receptor was taken from a man aged 35 to 55 in good health and CMV-seropositive. This sequence uses TRBV30 and TRBJ2-1; 10 of the junction bases match TRBD2. CDR3 reads: CAWSSGESGGVGEQFF. The bases read TGTGCCTGGAGCTCCGGCGAGAGCGGGGGGGTAGGTGAGCAGTTCTTC.